The 16 T cell receptor beta chains below all came from one sample that was sequenced in a study of OX40 agonist ivuxolimab in advanced cancers. Clones were read by immunoSEQ multiplex PCR, and TCRdb kept only the in-frame ones, dropping some. The sample yields about 110,000 clones, 89% seen once. The sequences come from CD4+ or CD8+ T cells sorted from blood, collected in a trial of the OX40 agonist ivuxolimab. These TCRs come from an adult with an advanced solid tumor such as melanoma, head and neck, liver or kidney cancer.

The chain combines TRBV7-9 with TRBJ2-7, with D possibly being TRBD1 (6 bases). In germline, CDR1 is SEHNR, CDR2 FQNEAQ (reference sequence). The V end was cut by 2 bases, the J end by 2 bases, with 7 bases between. This CDR3 has 13 amino acids. CDR3 protein: CASSLTGTYEQYF. CDR3 nucleotides: TGTGCCAGCAGCTTAACAGGGACCTACGAGCAGTACTTC.

This chain joins TRBV7-6 and TRBJ1-2; unclear D gene. CDR1 SGHVS and CDR2 FNYEAQ come from the germline V gene. The CDR3 has 12 residues. The V end was cut by 4 bases, the J end by 3 bases, with 6 bases between. CDR3 nucleotide sequence: TGTGCCAGCAGCTCCTCAGACTATGGCTACACCTTC. Translating gives CASSSSDYGYTF. Looking up the rest from reference TRBV7-6 and TRBJ1-2 gives the full variable domain: GAGVSQSPRYKVTKRGQDVALRCDPISGHVSLYWYRQALGQGPEFLTYFNYEAQQDKSGLPNDRFSAERPEGSISTLTIQRTEQRDSAMYRCASSSSDYGYTFGSGTRLTVV.

The V gene is TRBV19, the J gene TRBJ2-1, with 7 bases that match TRBD1. J gave up 7 bases and V 5 bases, and 14 bases lay outside the gene matches. The CDR3 extends over 16 amino acids. The V gene's germline CDR1 is LNHDA and CDR2 SQIVND (reference sequence). In DNA, the CDR3 is TGTGCCAGTAGTCTCCAAGACACCCCAGGGGGAAATGAGCAGTTCTTC. This gives the protein CASSLQDTPGGNEQFF. Looking up the rest from reference TRBV19 and TRBJ2-1 gives the full variable domain: DGGITQSPKYLFRKEGQNVTLSCEQNLNHDAMYWYRQDPGQGLRLIYYSQIVNDFQKGDIAEGYSVSREKKESFPLTVTSAQKNPTAFYLCASSLQDTPGGNEQFFGPGTRLTVL.

The chain links TRBV19 to TRBJ2-1; D unresolved. This CDR3 has 14 residues. Germline V gives CDR1 LNHDA, CDR2 SQIVND (reference sequence). V lost 4 bases and J lost 3, with 10 bases in between. The CDR3 DNA is TGTGCCAGTAGTACGACCTGGGACTACAATGAGCAGTTCTTC. This gives the protein CASSTTWDYNEQFF. The full variable domain, rest sourced from reference TRBV19 and TRBJ2-1, is DGGITQSPKYLFRKEGQNVTLSCEQNLNHDAMYWYRQDPGQGLRLIYYSQIVNDFQKGDIAEGYSVSREKKESFPLTVTSAQKNPTAFYLCASSTTWDYNEQFFGPGTRLTVL.

The chain carries TRBV5-4 and TRBJ2-2; D may be TRBD1 or TRBD2 (6 bases each). V lost 0 bases, J lost 7 bases, and 13 bases lay in between. The CDR3 contains 15 residues. The germline CDR1 and CDR2 sequences are SGHNT and YYREEE (reference sequence). DNA of the CDR3: TGTGCCAGCAGCTTGGTCACAGGAGGGGGCGGGGAGCTGTTTTTT. It specifies CASSLVTGGGGELFF.

V and J are TRBV7-2 and TRBJ1-4; maybe TRBD1 (5 bases). V dropped 5 bases and J dropped 4 bases, with 11 bases sitting between them. Germline assignment: CDR1 SGHTA and CDR2 FQGNSA. The CDR3 covers 14 residues. The CDR3, as DNA: TGTGCCAGCAGCATCCGGGACCTTAATGAAAAACTGTTTTTT. It is translated as CASSIRDLNEKLFF.

The chain is built from TRBV5-4 and TRBJ1-1, with D unresolved. V gave up 0 bases and J gave up 0 bases, with 9 bases separating them. CDR1 SGHNT and CDR2 YYREEE come from the germline V gene (reference sequence). This CDR3 region has 15 residues. This chain's CDR3 is CASSLAPGMNTEAFF. For the CDR3, the DNA is TGTGCCAGCAGCTTGGCCCCAGGAATGAACACTGAAGCTTTCTTT.

This clone was detected only once. The V and J genes are TRBV5-8 and TRBJ1-1; 7 nucleotides agree with TRBD1. CDR1 SGHTS and CDR2 YDEGEE come from the germline V gene. V was clipped by 2 bases and J by 4 bases; unmatched bases: 8. The CDR3 runs 15 residues. The CDR3 is CASSLGGWKSTEAFF. The CDR3 bases are TGTGCCAGCAGCTTAGGGGGCTGGAAAAGCACTGAAGCTTTCTTT.

This clone was picked up one time. The chain has TRBV7-3 and TRBJ2-1; 12 bases map to TRBD2. Per germline, CDR1 SGHTA and CDR2 FQGTGA. The trim removed 5 bases at V and 4 bases at J, leaving 6 bases unmatched. CDR3 length equals 16 residues. This CDR3 reads CASSVTSGGTYNEQFF. The DNA of the CDR3 is TGTGCCAGCAGCGTTACTAGCGGGGGGACATACAATGAGCAGTTCTTC.

The rearrangement joins TRBV9 to TRBJ1-3; D call uncertain. The CDR3 totals 13 residues. Germline V CDR1 and CDR2: SGDLS, YYNGEE. Trimming took 0 bases from V and 4 from J, leaving 5 bases between them. The CDR3 loop is CASSVEGGNTIYF. In DNA, the CDR3 is TGTGCCAGCAGCGTAGAAGGAGGAAACACCATATATTTT.

The chain joins TRBV19 to TRBJ1-1, with a weak D call TRBD1 (5 bases). The ends were cut back, 2 bases at V and 6 bases at J, with 13 bases in the middle. Germline V CDR1 and CDR2: LNHDA, SQIVND (reference sequence). The CDR3 length is 14 residues. DNA for the CDR3: TGTGCCAGTAGTATATCCCAACCGGGGGCTGAAGCTTTCTTT. Its translation: CASSISQPGAEAFF.

The gene calls are TRBV7-8 and TRBJ1-2; D remains unclear. Deletions cut 10 bases from V and 7 bases from J, with 13 bases between. CDR1 is SGHVS and CDR2 is FQNEAQ in the germline V gene. CDR3 length: 11 amino acids. The CDR3 reads CATLPSLGYTF. The CDR3, as DNA: TGTGCCACCTTACCCTCCCTTGGCTACACCTTC. The entire variable domain, with the rest obtained from reference TRBV7-8 and TRBJ1-2, is as follows: GAGVSQSPRYKVAKRGQDVALRCDPISGHVSLFWYQQALGQGPEFLTYFQNEAQLDKSGLPSDRFFAERPEGSVSTLKIQRTQQEDSAVYLCATLPSLGYTFGSGTRLTVV.

The gene calls are TRBV5-6 and TRBJ1-4; weak D call: TRBD1 (5 bases). This CDR3 has 14 amino acids. Trimming took off 4 bases at V and 8 bases at J, with 15 bases between the two ends. Germline CDR1 SGHDT, CDR2 YYEEEE. CDR3 bases: TGTGCCAGCAGCCTGGGGCTCGAGGGAGAAAAACTGTTTTTT. Its translation: CASSLGLEGEKLFF.

The chain joins TRBV4-2 to TRBJ2-1; unclear D gene. V was pared by 0 bases and J by 0 bases, with 9 bases between. CDR3 length: 16 amino acids. Germline lookup yields CDR1 LGHNA and CDR2 YNFKEQ. This CDR3 reads CASSQDISRSYNEQFF. The CDR3 DNA is TGTGCCAGCAGCCAAGATATCTCCCGCTCCTACAATGAGCAGTTCTTC.

V gene TRBV28 combines with J gene TRBJ1-5; 7 positions match TRBD1. V shed 9 bases, J shed 3 bases, and the junction held 17 bases outside the gene matches. The CDR3 has 17 residues. The germline CDR1 and CDR2 sequences are MDHEN and SYDVKM. CDR3 nucleotide sequence: TGTGCCAGTAGGGTCCGGGACAGAAACTTAATCAATCAGCCCCAGCATTTT. Protein: CASRVRDRNLINQPQHF.

The chain carries TRBV6-5 and TRBJ2-5; 11 nucleotides agree with TRBD1. The CDR3 contains 14 residues. The ends lost 9 bases at V and 1 base at J; junction bases unmatched: 4. Germline CDR1 is MNHEY and CDR2 is SVGAGI. CDR3 sequence reads: CASKGTGGQETQYF. Written as DNA, the CDR3 is TGTGCCAGTAAAGGGACAGGGGGCCAAGAGACCCAGTACTTC.